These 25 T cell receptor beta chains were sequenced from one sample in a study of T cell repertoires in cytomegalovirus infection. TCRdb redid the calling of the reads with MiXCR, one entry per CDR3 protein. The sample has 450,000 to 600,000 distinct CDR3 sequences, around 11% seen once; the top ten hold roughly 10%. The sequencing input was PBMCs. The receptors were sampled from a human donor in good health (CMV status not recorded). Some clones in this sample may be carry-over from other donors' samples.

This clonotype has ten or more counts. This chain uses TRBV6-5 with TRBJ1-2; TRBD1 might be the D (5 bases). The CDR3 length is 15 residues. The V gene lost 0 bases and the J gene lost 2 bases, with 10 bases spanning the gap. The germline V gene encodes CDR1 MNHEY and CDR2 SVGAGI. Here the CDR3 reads CASSYSGAANYGYTF. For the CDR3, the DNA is TGTGCCAGCAGTTACTCTGGGGCCGCAAACTATGGCTACACCTTC.

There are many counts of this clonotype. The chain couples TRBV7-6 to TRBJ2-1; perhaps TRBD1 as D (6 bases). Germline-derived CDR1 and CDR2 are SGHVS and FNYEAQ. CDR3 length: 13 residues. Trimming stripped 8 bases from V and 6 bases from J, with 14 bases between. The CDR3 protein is CASGRGVSNEQFF. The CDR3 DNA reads TGTGCCAGCGGCAGGGGAGTCAGCAATGAGCAGTTCTTC.

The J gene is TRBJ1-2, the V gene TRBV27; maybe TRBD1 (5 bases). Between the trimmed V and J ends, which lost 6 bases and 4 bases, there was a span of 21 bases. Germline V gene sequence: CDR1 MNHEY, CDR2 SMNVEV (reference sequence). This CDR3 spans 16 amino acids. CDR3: CASRALRGMTAYGYTF. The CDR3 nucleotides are TGTGCCAGCAGAGCCCTTCGGGGAATGACAGCCTATGGCTACACCTTC.

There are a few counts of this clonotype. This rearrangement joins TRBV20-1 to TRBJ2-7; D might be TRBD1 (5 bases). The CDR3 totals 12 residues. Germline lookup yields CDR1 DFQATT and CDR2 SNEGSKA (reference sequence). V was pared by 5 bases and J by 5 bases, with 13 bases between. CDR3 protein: CSALRVGDEQYF. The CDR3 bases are TGCAGTGCTCTCCGCGTAGGGGACGAGCAGTACTTC.

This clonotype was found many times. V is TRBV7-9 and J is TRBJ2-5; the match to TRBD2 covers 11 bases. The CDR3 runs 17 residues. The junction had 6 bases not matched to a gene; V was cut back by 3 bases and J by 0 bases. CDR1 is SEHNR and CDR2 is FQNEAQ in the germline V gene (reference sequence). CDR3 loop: CASSLVLAGGYQETQYF. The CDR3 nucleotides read TGTGCCAGCAGCTTGGTCCTAGCGGGGGGCTACCAAGAGACCCAGTACTTC.

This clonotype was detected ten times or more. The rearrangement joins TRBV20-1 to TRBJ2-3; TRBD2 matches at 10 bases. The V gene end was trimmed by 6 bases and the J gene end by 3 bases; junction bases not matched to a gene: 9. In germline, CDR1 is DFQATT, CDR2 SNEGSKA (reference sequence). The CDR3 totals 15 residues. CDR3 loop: CSASKREGVTDTQYF. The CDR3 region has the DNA TGCAGTGCCAGCAAGCGGGAGGGCGTTACAGATACGCAGTATTTT.

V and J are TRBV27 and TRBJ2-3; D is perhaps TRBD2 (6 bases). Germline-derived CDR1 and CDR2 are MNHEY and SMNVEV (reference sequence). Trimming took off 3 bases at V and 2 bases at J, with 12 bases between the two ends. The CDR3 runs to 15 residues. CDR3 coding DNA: TGTGCCAGCAGTTTGCCGGGAGACCCCACAGATACGCAGTATTTT. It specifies CASSLPGDPTDTQYF.

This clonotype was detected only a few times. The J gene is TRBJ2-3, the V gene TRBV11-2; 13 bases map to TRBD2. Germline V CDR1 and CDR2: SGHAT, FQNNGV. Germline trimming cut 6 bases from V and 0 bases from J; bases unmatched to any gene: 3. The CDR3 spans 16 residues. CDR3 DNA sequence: TGTGCCAGCAGACAACTAGCGGGAGGGAGCACAGATACGCAGTATTTT. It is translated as CASRQLAGGSTDTQYF.

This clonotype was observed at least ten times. DNA of the CDR3: TGTGCCACCAGCAGAGATCTCCCAGAAAAACTGTTTTTT. It codes for CATSRDLPEKLFF. The chain uses TRBV15 and TRBJ1-4, with unresolved D. The CDR3 runs to 13 residues. Germline V gene data show CDR1 as LNHNV and CDR2 as YYDKDF (reference sequence). The germline V and J ends were trimmed by 0 bases and 8 bases, with 7 bases remaining between them.

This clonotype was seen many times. The CDR3 DNA reads as TGTGCCAGCAGCTTCATCAGGGGGGAGACCCAGTACTTC. This sequence encodes CASSFIRGETQYF. The chain links TRBV7-3 to TRBJ2-5; 7 nucleotides match TRBD1. The CDR3 consists of 13 residues. Trimming cost V 3 bases and J 5 bases; bases outside gene matches: 3. CDR1 and CDR2 (germline): SGHTA, FQGTGA.

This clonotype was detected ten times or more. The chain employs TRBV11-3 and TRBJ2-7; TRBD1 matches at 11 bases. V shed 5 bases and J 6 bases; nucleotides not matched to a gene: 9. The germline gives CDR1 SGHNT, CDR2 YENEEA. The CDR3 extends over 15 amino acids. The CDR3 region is CASSTRTGGSSEQYF. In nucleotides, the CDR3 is TGTGCCAGCAGCACCCGGACAGGGGGCAGTTCCGAGCAGTACTTC.

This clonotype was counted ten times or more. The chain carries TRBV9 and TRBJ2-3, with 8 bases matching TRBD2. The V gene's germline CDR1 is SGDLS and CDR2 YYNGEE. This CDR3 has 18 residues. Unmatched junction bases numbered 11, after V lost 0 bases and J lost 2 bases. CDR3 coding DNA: TGTGCCAGCAGCGTAGACGGGGGGGGGGCCAAATACACAGATACGCAGTATTTT. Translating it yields CASSVDGGGAKYTDTQYF.

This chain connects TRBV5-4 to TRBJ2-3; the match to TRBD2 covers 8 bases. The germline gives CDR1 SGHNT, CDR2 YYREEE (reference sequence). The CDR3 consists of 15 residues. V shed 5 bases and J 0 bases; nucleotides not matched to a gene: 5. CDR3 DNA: TGTGCCAGCAGGTTAGCGGGGAAGAGCACAGATACGCAGTATTTT. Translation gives CASRLAGKSTDTQYF.

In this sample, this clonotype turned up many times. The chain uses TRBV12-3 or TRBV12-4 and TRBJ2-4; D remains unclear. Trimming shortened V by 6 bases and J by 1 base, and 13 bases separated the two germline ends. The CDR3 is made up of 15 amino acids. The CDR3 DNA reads TGTGCCAGCAGACACAGTATAGGGGCCAAAAACATTCAGTACTTC. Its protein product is CASRHSIGAKNIQYF.

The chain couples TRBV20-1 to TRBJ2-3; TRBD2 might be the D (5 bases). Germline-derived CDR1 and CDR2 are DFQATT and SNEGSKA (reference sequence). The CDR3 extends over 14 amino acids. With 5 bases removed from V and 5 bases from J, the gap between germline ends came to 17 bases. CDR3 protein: CSALSTGNGDTQYF. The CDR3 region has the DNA TGCAGTGCTCTCTCCACGGGGAATGGAGATACGCAGTATTTT.

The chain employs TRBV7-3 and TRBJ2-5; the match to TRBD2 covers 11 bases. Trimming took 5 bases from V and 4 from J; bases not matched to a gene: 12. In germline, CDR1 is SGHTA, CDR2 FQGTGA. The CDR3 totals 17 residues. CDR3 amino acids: CASSPRTSGYTGETQYF. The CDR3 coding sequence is TGTGCCAGCAGCCCTCGGACTAGCGGGTATACTGGAGAGACCCAGTACTTC. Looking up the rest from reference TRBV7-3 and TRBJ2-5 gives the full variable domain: GAGVSQTPSNKVTEKGKYVELRCDPISGHTALYWYRQSLGQGPEFLIYFQGTGAADDSGLPNDRFFAVRPEGSVSTLKIQRTERGDSAVYLCASSPRTSGYTGETQYFGPGTRLLVL.

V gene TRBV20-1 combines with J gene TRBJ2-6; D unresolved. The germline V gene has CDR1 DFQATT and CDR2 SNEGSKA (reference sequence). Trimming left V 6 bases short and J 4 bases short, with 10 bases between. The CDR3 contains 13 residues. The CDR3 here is CSAELYGANVLTF. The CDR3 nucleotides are TGCAGTGCGGAACTATACGGGGCCAACGTCCTGACTTTC.

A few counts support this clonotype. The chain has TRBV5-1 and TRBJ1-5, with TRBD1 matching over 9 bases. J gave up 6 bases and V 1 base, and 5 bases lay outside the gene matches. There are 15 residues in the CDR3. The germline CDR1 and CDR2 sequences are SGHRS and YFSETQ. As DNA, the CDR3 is TGCGCCAGCAGCTTGCAGGGGGACAGGGCTCAGCCCCAGCATTTT. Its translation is CASSLQGDRAQPQHF.

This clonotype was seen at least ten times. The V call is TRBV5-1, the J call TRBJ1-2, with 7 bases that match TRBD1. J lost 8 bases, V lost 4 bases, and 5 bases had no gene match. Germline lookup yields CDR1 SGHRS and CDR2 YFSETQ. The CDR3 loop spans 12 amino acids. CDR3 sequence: CASSKDREGYTF. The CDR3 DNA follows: TGCGCCAGCAGCAAAGACAGGGAAGGCTACACCTTC.

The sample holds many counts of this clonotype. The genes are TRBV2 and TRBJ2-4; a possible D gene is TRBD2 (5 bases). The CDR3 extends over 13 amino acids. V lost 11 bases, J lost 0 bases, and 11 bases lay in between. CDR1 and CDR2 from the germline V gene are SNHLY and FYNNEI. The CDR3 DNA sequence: TGTGCCGGGAGTGGGGTAGCCAAAAACATTCAGTACTTC. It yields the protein CAGSGVAKNIQYF.

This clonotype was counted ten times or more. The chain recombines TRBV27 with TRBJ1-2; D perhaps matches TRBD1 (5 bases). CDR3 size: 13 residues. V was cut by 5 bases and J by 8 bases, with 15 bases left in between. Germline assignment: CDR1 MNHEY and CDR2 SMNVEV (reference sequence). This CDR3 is CASSPPGKGGYTF. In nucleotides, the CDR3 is TGTGCCAGCAGTCCCCCAGGGAAAGGGGGCTACACCTTC.

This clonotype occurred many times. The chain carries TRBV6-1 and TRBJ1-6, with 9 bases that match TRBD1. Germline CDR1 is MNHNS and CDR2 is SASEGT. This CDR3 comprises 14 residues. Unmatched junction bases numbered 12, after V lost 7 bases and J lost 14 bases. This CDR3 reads CASIFTGGAFSLHF. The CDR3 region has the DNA TGTGCCAGCATCTTTACAGGGGGCGCGTTTTCCCTCCACTTT.

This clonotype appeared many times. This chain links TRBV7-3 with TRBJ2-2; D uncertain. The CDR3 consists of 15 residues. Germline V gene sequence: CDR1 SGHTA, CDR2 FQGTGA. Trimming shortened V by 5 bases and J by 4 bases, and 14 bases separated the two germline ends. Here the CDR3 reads CASSLSGNPTGELFF. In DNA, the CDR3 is TGTGCCAGCAGCCTATCTGGGAACCCCACCGGGGAGCTGTTTTTT. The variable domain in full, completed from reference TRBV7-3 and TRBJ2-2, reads GAGVSQTPSNKVTEKGKYVELRCDPISGHTALYWYRQSLGQGPEFLIYFQGTGAADDSGLPNDRFFAVRPEGSVSTLKIQRTERGDSAVYLCASSLSGNPTGELFFGEGSRLTVL.

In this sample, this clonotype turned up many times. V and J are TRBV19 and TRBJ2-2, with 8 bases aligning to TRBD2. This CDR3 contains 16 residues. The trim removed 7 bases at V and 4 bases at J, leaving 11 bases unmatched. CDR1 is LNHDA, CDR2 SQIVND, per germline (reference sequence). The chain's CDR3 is CASTLGDGRATGELFF. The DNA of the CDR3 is TGTGCCAGTACCCTGGGGGACGGGAGGGCCACCGGGGAGCTGTTTTTT. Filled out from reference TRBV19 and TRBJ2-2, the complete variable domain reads DGGITQSPKYLFRKEGQNVTLSCEQNLNHDAMYWYRQDPGQGLRLIYYSQIVNDFQKGDIAEGYSVSREKKESFPLTVTSAQKNPTAFYLCASTLGDGRATGELFFGEGSRLTVL.

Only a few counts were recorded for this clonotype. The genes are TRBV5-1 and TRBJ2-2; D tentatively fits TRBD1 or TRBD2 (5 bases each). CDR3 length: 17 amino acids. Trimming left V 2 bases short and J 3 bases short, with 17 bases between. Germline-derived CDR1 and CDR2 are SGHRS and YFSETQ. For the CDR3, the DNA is TGCGCCAGCAGCTTCATCATGAGGGGCCGTGACACCGGGGAGCTGTTTTTT. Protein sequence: CASSFIMRGRDTGELFF.